This T cell receptor beta chain was recovered during a study of cytomegalovirus exposure and HLA in healthy donors. As for this clone: The antigen is unknown.

Findings and limits, study-wide: Relative to the 666-donor mean, N-insertions were reportedly fewer in an Asian-associated ancestry cluster in a later analysis. It was confirmed in vitro that a few of the CMV-associated chains were specific for CMV antigens.

PCR used 60 Vbeta primers and 13 Jbeta primers. Assay: immunoSEQ multiplex PCR; the TCRdb copy retains only in-frame clones and omits some. Found here are 110,000 or so clones, over 75% of them singletons; the top ten hold approximately 5%. The sequencing sample was made of PBMCs. This clonotype originated in a woman in her twenties or thirties in good health and CMV-seropositive.

The CDR3 region is CATERGTYEQYF. The CDR3 DNA reads as TGTGCCACCGAAAGGGGTACCTACGAGCAGTACTTC. The V gene is TRBV6-1, the J gene TRBJ2-7; D may be TRBD1 (5 bases). V lost 10 bases, J lost 2 bases, and 12 bases lay in between. Germline V lookup: CDR1 MNHNS, CDR2 SASEGT. This CDR3 region has 12 residues.